The clone carrying this T cell receptor beta chain appeared a few times. This sample is drawn from a study of T-cell reconstitution after alpha-beta-depleted transplantation in children. A TCRbeta library incorporating unique molecular identifiers was prepared. In TCRdb, the PCR reads were re-called with MiXCR into one record per CDR3 protein. The data show approximately 340,000 distinct CDR3 sequences, with 9% to 12% seen just once and approximately 2.3% held by the top ten. The CDR3 runs 12 residues. The V end was cut by 0 bases, the J end by 8 bases, with 5 bases between. Looked up from germline, CDR1 is SGHRS and CDR2 is YFSETQ.

Here the sequenced sample was PBMCs from the stem cell graft donor, taken from the stem cell graft. This chain links TRBV5-1 with TRBJ2-2; no definite D call. The origin of this receptor is a human donor who donated a stem cell graft to a child with acute lymphoblastic leukemia. The CDR3 loop reads CASSLEWGELFF. Here the CDR3 DNA reads TGCGCCAGCAGCTTGGAGTGGGGGGAGCTGTTTTTT.